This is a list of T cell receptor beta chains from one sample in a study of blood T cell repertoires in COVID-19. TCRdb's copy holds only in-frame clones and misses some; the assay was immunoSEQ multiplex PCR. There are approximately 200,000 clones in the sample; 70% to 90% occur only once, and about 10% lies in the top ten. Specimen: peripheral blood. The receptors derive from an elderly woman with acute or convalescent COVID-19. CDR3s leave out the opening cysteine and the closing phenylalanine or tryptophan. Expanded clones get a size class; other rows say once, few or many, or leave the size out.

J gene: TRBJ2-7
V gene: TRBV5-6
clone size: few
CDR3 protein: ASSLWPERTTYEQY

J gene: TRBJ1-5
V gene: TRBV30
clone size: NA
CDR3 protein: AWSAQGSNQPQH

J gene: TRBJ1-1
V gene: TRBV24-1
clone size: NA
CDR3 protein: ATMTGRKAF

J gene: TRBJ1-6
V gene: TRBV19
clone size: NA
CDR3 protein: ASSFPGLNSPLH

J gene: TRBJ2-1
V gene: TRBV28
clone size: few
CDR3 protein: ASSYRVAPNEQF

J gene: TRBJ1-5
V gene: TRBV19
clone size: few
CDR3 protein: ASSPYGYSNQPQH

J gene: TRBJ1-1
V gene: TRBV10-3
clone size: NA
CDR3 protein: AISESDRGNTEAF

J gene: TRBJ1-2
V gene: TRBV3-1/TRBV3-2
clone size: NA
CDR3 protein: ASSLPGQPNYGYT

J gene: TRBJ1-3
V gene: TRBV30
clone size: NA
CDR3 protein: AWSPPGNTIY

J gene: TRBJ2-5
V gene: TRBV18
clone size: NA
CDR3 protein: ASSPQSGQETQY

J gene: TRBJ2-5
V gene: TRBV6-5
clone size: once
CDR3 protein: ASRPGGGFQETQY

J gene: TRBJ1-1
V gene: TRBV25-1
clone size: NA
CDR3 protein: ASSEYGRNTEAF

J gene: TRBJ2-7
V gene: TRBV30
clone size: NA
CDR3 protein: AWSTGRGSSYEQY

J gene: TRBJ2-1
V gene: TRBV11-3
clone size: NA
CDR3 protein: ASSLVSGNNEQF

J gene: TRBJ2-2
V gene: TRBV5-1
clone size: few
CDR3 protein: ASSMGLAVNTGELF

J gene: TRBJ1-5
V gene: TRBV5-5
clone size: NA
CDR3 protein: ASSQGGGEQPQH

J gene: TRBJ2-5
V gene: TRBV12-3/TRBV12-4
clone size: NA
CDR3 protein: ASGWGQGETQY

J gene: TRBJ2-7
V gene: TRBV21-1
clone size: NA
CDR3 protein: ASSPGTGSYEQY

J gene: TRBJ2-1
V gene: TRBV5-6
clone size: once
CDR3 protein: ASSTGYNEQF

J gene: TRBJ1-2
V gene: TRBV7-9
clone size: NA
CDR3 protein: ASSLGAGNYGYT

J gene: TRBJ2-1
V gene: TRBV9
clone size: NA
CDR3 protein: ASSPPMTDYNEQF

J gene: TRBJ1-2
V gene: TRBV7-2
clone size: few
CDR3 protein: ASSGIIQGYGYT

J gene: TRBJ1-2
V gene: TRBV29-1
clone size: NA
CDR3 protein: SSSFRQGLGYGYT

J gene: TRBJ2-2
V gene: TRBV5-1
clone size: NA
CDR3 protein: ASSSSPERTGELF

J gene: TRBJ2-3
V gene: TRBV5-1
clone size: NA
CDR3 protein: ASSLGPGQGIDTQY

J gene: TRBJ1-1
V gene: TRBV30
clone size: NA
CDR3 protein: AWSVRQGSGEAF

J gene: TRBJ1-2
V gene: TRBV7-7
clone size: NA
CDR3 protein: ASSFPRDRGSNYGYT

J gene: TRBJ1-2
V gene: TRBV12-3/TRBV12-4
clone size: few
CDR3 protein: ASSQIRGGYT

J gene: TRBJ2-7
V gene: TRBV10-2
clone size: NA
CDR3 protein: ASIPSGAGGSSYEQY

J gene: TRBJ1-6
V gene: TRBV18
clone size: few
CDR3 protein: ASSPTGSTYNSPLH

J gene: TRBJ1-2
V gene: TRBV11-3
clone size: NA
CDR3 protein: ARDRTRANYGYT